This T cell receptor beta chain came from a study of T cells in Graves' hyperthyroidism and ophthalmopathy (dated by TCRdb to the late 2010s). As for the study more broadly: Peripheral blood was collected at initial diagnosis, before any treatment. TCR V-J signatures able to tell the groups apart were searched for in a discovery cohort of about a hundred patients, of whom more than 40 had Graves' ophthalmopathy and under 65 had stable Graves' hyperthyroidism. Whether ophthalmopathy could be predicted prospectively was tested in an independent validation cohort made up of 18 hyperthyroidism patients plus 17 patients who later progressed to ophthalmopathy. The 100 discovery patients were randomly split 7:3 into training and test sets. In addition, the study compared T-cell repertoires in thyroid tissue and in blood from over 5 Graves' hyperthyroidism patients. Once sampling was done, hyperthyroidism patients were given methimazole at a starting dose of 30 mg daily, whereas ophthalmopathy patients were given high-dose intravenous methylprednisolone. The paper describes TCR Vbeta CDR3 sequencing of 140 or so peripheral blood samples, made up of roughly 45 ophthalmopathy patients, 70 to 80 hyperthyroidism patients and 17 progressor patients. What the study reported, not specific to this receptor: Sample size was not statistically predetermined, and investigators were not blinded to group allocation. Ophthalmopathy was separated from stable hyperthyroidism by a 13 V-J signature model, with around 90% sensitivity and around 81% specificity obtained in cross-validation and 80%/75% obtained in testing. Most expanded thyroid clonotypes (frequency above 0.001) were also found in blood, which suggests that blood repertoires may mirror thyroid immune responses. In validation, progression to ophthalmopathy was predicted by the model with 65% to 71% sensitivity and 72% to 85% specificity, a median of roughly six months before onset.

There are a few counts of this clonotype. What antigen it recognizes has not been identified. Per-base qualities were not stored, and no clone one base away is much larger. Amplification of TCR beta CDR3 regions was carried out from RNA transcripts. For the first round of RT-PCR on the TCR CDR3, the HTBI primer set was used together with the Qiagen OneStep RT-PCR kit. A second multiplex PCR round built the libraries, followed by size selection and purification. The libraries were sequenced on an Illumina HiSeq2000 using paired-end 100 bp reads. The authors' analysis ran thus. SOAPnuke was used to process the raw data, with reads discarded if the reads contained adapters or uncalled bases, had a mean Phred below 15, or lacked an exact constant-primer or identifier match. COPE v1.2.5 was used to merge the high-quality paired reads, and each unique nucleotide sequence was defined as a clonotype. MiTCR v1.1 was used to align clonotypes to the IMGT TRBV, TRBD and TRBJ reference segments. Analysis was restricted to V-J combinations with a frequency above 0.0001, which covered roughly 99% of repertoires. A TCS score was defined as the ratio of F50 (clonal expansion) to E x V (chaos), with BLOSUM62-based TCRdist applied between CDR3 peptides within each V-J. Welch's t-statistics and random forest reduced fewer than 600 V-J features to 13, which were used in a naive Bayes classifier (R e1071). The Morisita-Horn index was used to measure how similar the thyroid and blood repertoires were. TCRdb reprocessing: public reads trimmed at Q25 with fastp, clones called with MiXCR, in-frame beta chains kept. Rows merge per CDR3 protein into single entries with the most common DNA and genes. These V and J calls rely on TCRdb rather than the paper's analysis. The sample data list nearly 750,000 distinct CDR3 sequences, and around 40% of these were observed just once. The ten largest clones represent roughly 30% of the sample.

A patient counted as having stable Graves' hyperthyroidism if no progression to ophthalmopathy occurred over 18 months of follow-up. The hyperthyroidism patients were between 18 and 65 years old and newly diagnosed, with a disease duration of less than 2 months. Patients with uncontrolled infections, other autoimmune diseases, pregnancy or lactation were excluded. Diagnoses relied on clinical symptoms, serum thyroxine and TRAb, thyroid ultrasound and orbital computed tomography. Ficoll-Paque density gradient centrifugation was used to isolate PBMCs from around 9.1 ml of fresh peripheral blood. Trizol reagent was used to extract total RNA, and RNA quality was then checked on an Agilent 2100 Bioanalyzer. The receptor's source is a woman aged 40-49 years with Graves' hyperthyroidism. Sequencing input: blood.

The CDR3 corresponds to CASSYSPGVKNTEAFF. DNA sequence: TGTGCCAGCAGTTACTCGCCAGGGGTGAAGAACACTGAAGCTTTCTTT. The chain is assembled from TRBV6-5 and TRBJ1-1; TRBD1 is possibly the D segment (6 matching bases). Reading from cysteine to phenylalanine, the CDR3 counts 16 amino acids. Only the CDR3 portion is preserved as DNA: 48 bases, with reading frame beginning at the first base. CDR1 MNHEY and CDR2 SVGAGI are derived from the germline V gene. At the junction V is shortened by 0 bases and J by 1 base, with 12 bases in between.